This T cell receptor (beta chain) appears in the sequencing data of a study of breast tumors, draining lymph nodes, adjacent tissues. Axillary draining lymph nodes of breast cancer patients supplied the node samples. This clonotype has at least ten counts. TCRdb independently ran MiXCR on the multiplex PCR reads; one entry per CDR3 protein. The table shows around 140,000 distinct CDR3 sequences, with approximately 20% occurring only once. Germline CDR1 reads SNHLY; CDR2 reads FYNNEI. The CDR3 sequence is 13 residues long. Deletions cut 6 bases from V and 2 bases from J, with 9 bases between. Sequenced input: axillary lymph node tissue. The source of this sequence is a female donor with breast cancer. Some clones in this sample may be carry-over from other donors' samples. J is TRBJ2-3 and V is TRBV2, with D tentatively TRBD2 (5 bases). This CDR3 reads CASRKTTTDTQYF. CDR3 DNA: TGTGCCAGCAGGAAGACTACCACAGATACGCAGTATTTT.